The clone carrying this T cell receptor beta chain was counted once. Methods used by the authors: Estimates of nucleated cell counts were drawn from the amplification of reference gene primers. Here immunoSEQ multiplex PCR was the method, and the copy in TCRdb shows in-frame clones only, minus some. V and J calls plus clone size are reproduced from that table; the DNA served to infer D and trimming. The table records fewer than 200,000 clones, under 85% of them present only once. The data were obtained in a study of blood T cell repertoires in COVID-19. For the study at large: Donors in the United States, Italy and Spain gave samples during acute or convalescent COVID-19. PBMCs, B-cell-depleted T cells, or T cells were the source of the cDNA or gDNA that made up the material.

V shed 2 bases and J shed 7 bases, with 15 bases lying between them. This CDR3 is built from 14 residues. The germline V gene has CDR1 MNHNY and CDR2 SVGAGI (reference sequence). This receptor was taken from a man aged 55-75 years who had recovered from COVID-19. Source material: peripheral blood. The V call is TRBV6-6, the J call TRBJ2-7; TRBD1 might be the D (6 bases). The CDR3 protein is CASSYTEQGVEQYF. As DNA, the CDR3 is TGTGCCAGCAGTTACACGGAACAGGGTGTTGAGCAGTACTTC.